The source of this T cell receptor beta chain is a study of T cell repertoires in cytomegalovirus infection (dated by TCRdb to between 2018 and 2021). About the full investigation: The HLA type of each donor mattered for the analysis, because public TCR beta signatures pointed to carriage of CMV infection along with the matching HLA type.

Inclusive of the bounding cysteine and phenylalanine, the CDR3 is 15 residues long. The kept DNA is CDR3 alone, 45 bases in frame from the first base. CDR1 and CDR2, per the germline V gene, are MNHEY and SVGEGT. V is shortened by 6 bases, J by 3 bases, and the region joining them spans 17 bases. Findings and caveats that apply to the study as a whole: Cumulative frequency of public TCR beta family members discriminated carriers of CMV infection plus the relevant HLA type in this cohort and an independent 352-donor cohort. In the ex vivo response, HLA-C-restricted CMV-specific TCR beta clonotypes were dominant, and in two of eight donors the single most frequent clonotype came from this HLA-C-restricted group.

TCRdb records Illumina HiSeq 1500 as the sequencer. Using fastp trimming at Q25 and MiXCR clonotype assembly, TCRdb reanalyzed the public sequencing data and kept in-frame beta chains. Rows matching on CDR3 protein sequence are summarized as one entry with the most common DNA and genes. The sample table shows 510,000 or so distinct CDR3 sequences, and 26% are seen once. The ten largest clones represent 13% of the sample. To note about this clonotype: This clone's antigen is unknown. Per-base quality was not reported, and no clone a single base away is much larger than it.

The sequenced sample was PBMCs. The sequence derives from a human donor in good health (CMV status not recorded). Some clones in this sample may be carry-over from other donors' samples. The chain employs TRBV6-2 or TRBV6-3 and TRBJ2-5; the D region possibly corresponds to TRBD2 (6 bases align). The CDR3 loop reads CASSPYREKEETQYF. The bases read TGTGCCAGCAGCCCGTACCGGGAGAAAGAAGAGACCCAGTACTTC.